These T cell receptor beta chains were read from a single sample in a study of cytomegalovirus exposure and HLA in healthy donors. Only in-frame clones appear in the TCRdb table, and some are missing; sequencing was by immunoSEQ multiplex PCR. The sample includes some 140,000 clones, around 80% of them seen just once. Sequencing was performed on PBMCs. Receptor source: a woman in her forties in good health and CMV-seronegative. CDR3s include the opening cysteine and the closing phenylalanine or tryptophan. Fields, in order: J gene, V gene, CDR3 protein.

>TRBJ2-5|TRBV6-6
CASRASGAQETQYF
>TRBJ1-5|TRBV5-5
CASSWSLTEPQHF
>TRBJ1-2|TRBV30
CAWSVGTGVGYTF
>TRBJ1-1|TRBV10-3
CAISPAGVHAFF
>TRBJ2-5|TRBV9
CASSVGRGQETQYF
>TRBJ1-1|TRBV28
CASSVGGRRGPVNTEAFF
>TRBJ2-3|TRBV28
CAGGAASQDTQYF
>TRBJ2-3|TRBV5-1
CASKRAGTTDTQYF
>TRBJ1-1|TRBV5-1
CASSLSVMNTEAFF
>TRBJ2-1|TRBV6-5
CASSYRLRELHEQFF
>TRBJ1-2|TRBV5-6
CASSFPGQRPLGYTF
>TRBJ2-5|TRBV5-4
CASSLRLAGGVETQYF
>TRBJ1-2|TRBV6-1
CASSKQGRGYTF
>TRBJ2-2|TRBV11-2
CASRRGGEGTGELFF
>TRBJ2-5|TRBV5-1
CASSWGDRATQETQYF
>TRBJ2-7|TRBV28
CASSHSGGYPYEQYF
>TRBJ1-2|TRBV10-3
CAISGYREGEYGYTF
>TRBJ2-1|TRBV7-9
CASGRREVNEQFF
>TRBJ2-3|TRBV5-1
CASSLAGHETDTQYF
>TRBJ2-7|TRBV10-1
CASSEGTSGSSYEQYF
>TRBJ2-1|TRBV29-1
CSARTGTGYNEQFF
>TRBJ2-7|TRBV7-8
CASSIGTGPLGEQYF
>TRBJ2-3|TRBV5-1
CASSLVAVITDTQYF
>TRBJ2-5|TRBV7-9
CASSPTGQGGETQYF
>TRBJ1-2|TRBV27
CASSLTGANYGYTF
>TRBJ2-3|TRBV5-4
CASSWGRGHTDTQYF
>TRBJ2-3|TRBV7-9
CASRLGGPDTQYF
>TRBJ1-2|TRBV4-2
CASSPTGGGGYTF
>TRBJ1-2|TRBV28
CATKAGPTF
>TRBJ1-1|TRBV7-9
CASSSLRGNTEAFF
>TRBJ2-7|TRBV6-1
CASHLPGSGYEQYF
>TRBJ2-1|TRBV2
CASSESPSGGFDEQFF
>TRBJ2-6|TRBV4-1
CASSTPVISLTNVLTF
>TRBJ2-7|TRBV27
CASSLGAGAGEQYF
>TRBJ1-4|TRBV5-1
CASSLDGQGVEKLFF
>TRBJ2-7|TRBV11-3
CASSLGSGRLGEQYF
>TRBJ2-1|TRBV7-9
CASSLATGVGGGEQFF
>TRBJ1-3|TRBV29-1
CSVTGGLHGNTIYF
>TRBJ2-2|TRBV6-5
CASAREDGRSGELFF